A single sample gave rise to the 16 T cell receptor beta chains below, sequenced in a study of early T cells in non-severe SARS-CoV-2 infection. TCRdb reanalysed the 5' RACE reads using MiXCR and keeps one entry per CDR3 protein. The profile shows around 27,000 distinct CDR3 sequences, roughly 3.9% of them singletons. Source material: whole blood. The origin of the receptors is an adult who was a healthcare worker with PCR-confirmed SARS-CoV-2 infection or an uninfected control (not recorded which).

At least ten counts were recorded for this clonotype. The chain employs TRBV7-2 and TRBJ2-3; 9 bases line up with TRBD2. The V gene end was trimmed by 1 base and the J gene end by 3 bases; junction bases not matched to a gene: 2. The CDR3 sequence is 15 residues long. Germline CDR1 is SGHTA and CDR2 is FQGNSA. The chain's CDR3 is CASSLVLAGTDTQYF. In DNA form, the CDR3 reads TGTGCCAGCAGCTTAGTGCTAGCGGGGACAGATACGCAGTATTTT. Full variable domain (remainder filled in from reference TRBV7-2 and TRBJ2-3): GAGVSQSPSNKVTEKGKDVELRCDPISGHTALYWYRQSLGQGLEFLIYFQGNSAPDKSGLPSDRFSAERTGGSVSTLTIQRTQQEDSAVYLCASSLVLAGTDTQYFGPGTRLTVL.

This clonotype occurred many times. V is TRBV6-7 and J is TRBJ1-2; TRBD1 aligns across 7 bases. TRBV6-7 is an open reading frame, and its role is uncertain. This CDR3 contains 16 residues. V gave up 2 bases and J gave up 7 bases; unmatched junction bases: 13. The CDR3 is CASSYPQRGQEIGYTF. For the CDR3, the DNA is TGTGCCAGCAGTTACCCTCAGAGGGGGCAAGAGATTGGCTACACCTTC.

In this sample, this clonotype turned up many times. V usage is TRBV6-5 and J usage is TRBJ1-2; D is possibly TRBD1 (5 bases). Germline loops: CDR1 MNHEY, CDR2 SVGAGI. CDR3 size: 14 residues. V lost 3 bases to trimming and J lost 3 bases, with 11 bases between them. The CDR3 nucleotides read TGTGCCAGCAGTTATCGACAGAAGGACTATGGCTACACCTTC. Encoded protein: CASSYRQKDYGYTF.

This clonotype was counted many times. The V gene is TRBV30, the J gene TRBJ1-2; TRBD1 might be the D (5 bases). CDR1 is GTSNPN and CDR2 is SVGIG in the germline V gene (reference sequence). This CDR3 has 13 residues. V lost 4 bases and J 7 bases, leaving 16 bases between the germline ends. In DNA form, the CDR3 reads TGTGCCTGGACCCCCGGCGGGGCCACTGGCTACACCTTC. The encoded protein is CAWTPGGATGYTF.

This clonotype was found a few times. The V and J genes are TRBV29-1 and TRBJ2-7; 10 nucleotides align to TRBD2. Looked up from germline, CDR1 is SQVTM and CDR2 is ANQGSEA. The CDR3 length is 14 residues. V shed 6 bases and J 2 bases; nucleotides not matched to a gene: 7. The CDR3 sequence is CSVKLAGNTYEQYF. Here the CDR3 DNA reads TGCAGCGTCAAACTAGCGGGGAACACCTACGAGCAGTACTTC.

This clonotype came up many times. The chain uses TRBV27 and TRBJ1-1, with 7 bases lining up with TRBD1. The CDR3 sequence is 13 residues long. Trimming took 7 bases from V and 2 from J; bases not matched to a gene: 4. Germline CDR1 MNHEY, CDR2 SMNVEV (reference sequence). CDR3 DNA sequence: TGTGCCAGCAAGTGGGACAGCAACACTGAAGCTTTCTTT. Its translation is CASKWDSNTEAFF.

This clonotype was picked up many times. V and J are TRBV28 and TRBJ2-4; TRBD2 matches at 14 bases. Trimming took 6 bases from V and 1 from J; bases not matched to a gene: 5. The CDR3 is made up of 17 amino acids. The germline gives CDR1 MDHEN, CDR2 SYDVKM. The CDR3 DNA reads TGTGCCAGCAGGACTAGCGGGAGGGCCGAGGCCAAAAACATTCAGTACTTC. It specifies CASRTSGRAEAKNIQYF.

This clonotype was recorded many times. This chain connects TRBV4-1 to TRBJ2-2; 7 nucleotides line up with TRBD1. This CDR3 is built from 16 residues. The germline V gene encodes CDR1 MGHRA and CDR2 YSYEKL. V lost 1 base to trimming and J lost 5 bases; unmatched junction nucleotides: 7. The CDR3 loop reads CASSQGPQGRTGELFF. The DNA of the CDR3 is TGCGCCAGCAGCCAAGGCCCACAGGGGAGAACCGGGGAGCTGTTTTTT.

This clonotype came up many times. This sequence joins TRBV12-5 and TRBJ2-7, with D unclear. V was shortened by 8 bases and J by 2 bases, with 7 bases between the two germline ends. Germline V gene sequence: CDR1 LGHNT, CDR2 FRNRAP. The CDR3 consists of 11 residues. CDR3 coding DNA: TGTGCTAGTAGTGGGGCCTACGAGCAGTACTTC. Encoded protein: CASSGAYEQYF.

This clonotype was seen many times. CDR3 amino acids: CASSLEGADTQYF. The CDR3 DNA follows: TGTGCCAGCAGCTTAGAGGGGGCAGATACGCAGTATTTT. The chain couples TRBV7-3 to TRBJ2-3; D perhaps matches TRBD1 (6 bases). The CDR3 consists of 13 residues. The germline V gene encodes CDR1 SGHTA and CDR2 FQGTGA. The ends were cut back, 2 bases at V and 4 bases at J, with 7 bases in the middle. Together with reference TRBV7-3 and TRBJ2-3, the CDR3 gives the full variable domain: GAGVSQTPSNKVTEKGKYVELRCDPISGHTALYWYRQSLGQGPEFLIYFQGTGAADDSGLPNDRFFAVRPEGSVSTLKIQRTERGDSAVYLCASSLEGADTQYFGPGTRLTVL.

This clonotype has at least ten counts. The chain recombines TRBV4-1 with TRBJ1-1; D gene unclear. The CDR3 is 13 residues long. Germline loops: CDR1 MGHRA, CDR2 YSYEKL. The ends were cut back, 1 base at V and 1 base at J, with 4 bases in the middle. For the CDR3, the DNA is TGCGCCAGCAGCCAAGTAGGGAACACTGAAGCTTTCTTT. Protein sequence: CASSQVGNTEAFF.

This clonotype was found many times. The CDR3 sequence is CASSVELAGGLTDTQYF. CDR3 nucleotide sequence: TGTGCCAGCAGCGTAGAACTAGCGGGGGGGCTGACAGATACGCAGTATTTT. The rearrangement joins TRBV9 to TRBJ2-3, with 13 nucleotides matching TRBD2. After removal of 0 bases from V and 3 bases from J, the junction contained 4 bases not matched to a gene. This CDR3 is built from 17 residues. The V gene's germline CDR1 is SGDLS and CDR2 YYNGEE.

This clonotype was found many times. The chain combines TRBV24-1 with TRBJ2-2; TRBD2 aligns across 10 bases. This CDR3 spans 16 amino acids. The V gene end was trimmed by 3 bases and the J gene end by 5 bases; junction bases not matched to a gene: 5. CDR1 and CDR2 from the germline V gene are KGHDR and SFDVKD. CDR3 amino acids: CATSDASSGGTGELFF. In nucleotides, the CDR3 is TGTGCCACCAGTGATGCCTCTAGCGGGGGAACCGGGGAGCTGTTTTTT.

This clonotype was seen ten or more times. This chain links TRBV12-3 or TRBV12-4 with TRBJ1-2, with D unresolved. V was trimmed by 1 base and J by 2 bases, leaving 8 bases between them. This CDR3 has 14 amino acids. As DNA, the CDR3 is TGTGCCAGCAGTTTAGGCGGGGAAAACTATGGCTACACCTTC. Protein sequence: CASSLGGENYGYTF.

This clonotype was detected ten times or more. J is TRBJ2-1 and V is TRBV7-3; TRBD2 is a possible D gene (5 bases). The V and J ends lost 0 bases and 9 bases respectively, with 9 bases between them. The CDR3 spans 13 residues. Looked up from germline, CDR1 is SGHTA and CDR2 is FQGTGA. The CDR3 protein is CASSLTTRTEQFF. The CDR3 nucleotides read TGTGCCAGCAGCTTAACCACTAGAACTGAGCAGTTCTTC. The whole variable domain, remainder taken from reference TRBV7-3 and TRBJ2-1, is GAGVSQTPSNKVTEKGKYVELRCDPISGHTALYWYRQSLGQGPEFLIYFQGTGAADDSGLPNDRFFAVRPEGSVSTLKIQRTERGDSAVYLCASSLTTRTEQFFGPGTRLTVL.

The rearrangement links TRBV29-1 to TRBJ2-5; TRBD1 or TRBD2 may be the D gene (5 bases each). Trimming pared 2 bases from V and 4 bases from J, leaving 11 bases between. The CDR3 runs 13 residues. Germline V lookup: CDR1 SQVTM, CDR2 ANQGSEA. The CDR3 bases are TGCAGCGTTGAAATCGCGAGGGGAGAGACCCAGTACTTC. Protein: CSVEIARGETQYF.